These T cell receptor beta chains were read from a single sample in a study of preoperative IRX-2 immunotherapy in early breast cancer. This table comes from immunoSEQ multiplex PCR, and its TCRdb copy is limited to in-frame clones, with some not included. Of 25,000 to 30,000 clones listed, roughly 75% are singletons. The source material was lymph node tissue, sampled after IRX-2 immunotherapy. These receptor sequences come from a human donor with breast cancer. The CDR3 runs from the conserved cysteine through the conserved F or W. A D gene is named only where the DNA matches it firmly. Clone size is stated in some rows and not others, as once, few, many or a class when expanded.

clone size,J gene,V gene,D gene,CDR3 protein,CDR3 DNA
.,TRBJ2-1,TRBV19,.,CASSPPMGHGWKRNEQFF,TGTGCCAGTAGTCCACCGATGGGCCACGGTTGGAAACGGAATGAGCAGTTCTTC
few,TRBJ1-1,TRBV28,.,CASSLREGYTEAFF,TGTGCCAGCAGTTTGAGGGAGGGATACACTGAAGCTTTCTTT
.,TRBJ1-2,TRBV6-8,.,CASSLLGEGGYTF,TGTGCCAGCAGCCTCCTCGGGGAAGGCGGCTACACCTTC
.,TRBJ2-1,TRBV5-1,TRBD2,CASSSNSGKNNEQFF,TGCGCCAGCAGCTCGAATAGCGGGAAAAACAATGAGCAGTTCTTC
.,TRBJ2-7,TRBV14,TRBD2,CASSQPGRAYEQYF,TGTGCCAGCAGCCAACCCGGGAGGGCCTACGAGCAGTACTTC
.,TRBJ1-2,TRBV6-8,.,CASSYDWTYGYTF,TGTGCCAGCAGTTACGACTGGACTTATGGCTACACCTTC
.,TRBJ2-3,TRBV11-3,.,CASSIQGVSTDTQYF,TGTGCCAGCAGCATACAGGGCGTTAGCACAGATACGCAGTATTTT
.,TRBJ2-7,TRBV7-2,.,CASSPRAAPYEQYF,TGTGCCAGCAGCCCCCGGGCCGCGCCCTACGAGCAGTACTTC
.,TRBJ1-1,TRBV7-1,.,CASSLGLGTEAFF,TGTGCCAGCAGCTTAGGTCTGGGCACTGAAGCTTTCTTT
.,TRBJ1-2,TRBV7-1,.,CASSRSEVPGYTF,TGTGCCAGCAGCCGTTCCGAGGTTCCAGGCTACACCTTC
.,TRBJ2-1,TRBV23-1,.,CASSQHRKAYNEQFF,TGCGCCAGCAGTCAACATCGGAAGGCCTACAATGAGCAGTTCTTC
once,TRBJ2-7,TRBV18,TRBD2,CASSPTSGRSKEQYF,TGTGCCAGCTCACCGACTAGCGGGAGGTCTAAAGAGCAGTACTTC
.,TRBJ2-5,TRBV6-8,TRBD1,CASSYPMTGEETQYF,TGTGCCAGCAGTTATCCAATGACAGGGGAAGAGACCCAGTACTTC
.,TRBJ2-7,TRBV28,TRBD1,CASSLGRTGSYEQYF,TGTGCCAGCAGCCTAGGGCGGACAGGGTCCTACGAGCAGTACTTC
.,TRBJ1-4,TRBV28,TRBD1,CASSSWGQYNEKLFF,TGTGCCAGCAGTTCTTGGGGACAGTATAATGAAAAACTGTTTTTT
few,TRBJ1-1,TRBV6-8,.,CASTLTQGGNTEAFF,TGTGCCAGCACCCTAACTCAGGGTGGGAACACTGAAGCTTTCTTT
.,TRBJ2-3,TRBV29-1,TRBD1,CSVTRTGVGTDTQYF,TGCAGCGTCACCCGGACAGGGGTGGGTACAGATACGCAGTATTTT
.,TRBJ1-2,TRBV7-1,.,CASSLAQGVSGYTF,TGTGCCAGCAGCTTAGCGCAGGGAGTAAGTGGCTACACCTTC